These 9 T cell receptor beta chains were sequenced from one sample in a study of beta chain features in type 1 diabetes listed by TCRdb under 2018. Library prep was done by the immunoSEQ multiplex PCR assay. The entire isolated RNA was reverse transcribed using the High Capacity cDNA Reverse Transcription Kit, and thus expressed TCRB transcripts were sequenced. TCRdb carries this immuneACCESS record with in-frame sequences only. Its versions omit some clonotypes, under half of them owing to an unresolved V gene in the studies checked, with the rest unexplained. This sample is represented by 250,000 or so clones; about 25% of them were singletons. The ten most abundant clones make up approximately 4% of the sample. The sequencing sample was made of central memory CD4+ T cells from blood. These receptors originate from a man younger than 40 in good health.

This clone has a handful of counts. In DNA form, the CDR3 reads TGTGCCTGGAGTCCCGGGACACCCTACGAGCAGTACTTC. It codes for CAWSPGTPYEQYF. V gene TRBV30 combines with J gene TRBJ2-7; tentative D call: TRBD1 (6 bases). The CDR3 is 13 amino acids. V lost 2 bases and J lost 2, with 10 bases in between. Germline V CDR1 and CDR2: GTSNPN, SVGIG (reference sequence).

This clone was seen once. The gene calls are TRBV6-5 and TRBJ1-1; weak D call: TRBD1 (5 bases). This CDR3 region has 14 residues. The V end was cut by 6 bases, the J end by 5 bases, with 16 bases between. The germline V gene has CDR1 MNHEY and CDR2 SVGAGI. Here the CDR3 DNA reads TGTGCCAGCAGCACGGACATATGGGGAACTGAAGCTTTCTTT. It encodes CASSTDIWGTEAFF.

This clone appeared a few times. The gene calls are TRBV2 and TRBJ1-1, with 7 bases lining up with TRBD1. This CDR3 has 13 residues. Germline V gives CDR1 SNHLY, CDR2 FYNNEI. V was pared by 5 bases and J by 5 bases, with 5 bases of the junction left unmatched. The CDR3 DNA reads TGTGCCAGCAGTCCTCAGGGGGTTACTGAAGCTTTCTTT. This translates into CASSPQGVTEAFF.

This clone was seen a few times. V gene TRBV9 combines with J gene TRBJ2-1, with 8 nucleotides matching TRBD2. Germline loops: CDR1 SGDLS, CDR2 YYNGEE. The CDR3 is 16 amino acids. Unmatched junction bases numbered 6, after V lost 4 bases and J lost 0 bases. This CDR3 reads CASSLGGRSSYNEQFF. The CDR3 nucleotides read TGTGCCAGCAGCTTGGGCGGGAGGAGCTCCTACAATGAGCAGTTCTTC.

This clone turned up a few times. The V and J genes are TRBV18 and TRBJ2-5, with 7 bases matching TRBD1. In germline, CDR1 is KGHSH, CDR2 LQKENI. V shed 6 bases and J 4 bases; nucleotides not matched to a gene: 5. The CDR3 totals 13 residues. Here the CDR3 reads CASSPNRGETQYF. The CDR3 DNA follows: TGTGCCAGCTCCCCTAACAGGGGAGAGACCCAGTACTTC.

This chain links TRBV29-1 with TRBJ2-3; D not resolved. Germline assignment: CDR1 SQVTM and CDR2 ANQGSEA. Trimming pared 2 bases from V and 0 bases from J, leaving 9 bases between. The CDR3 runs 14 residues. Here the CDR3 DNA reads TGCAGCGTTGAAAGAGGCGCTAGCACAGATACGCAGTATTTT. Translation: CSVERGASTDTQYF.

CDR3 sequence reads: CASEGWARGTEAFF. In DNA, the CDR3 is TGTGCCAGTGAGGGGTGGGCGCGAGGCACTGAAGCTTTCTTT. The gene calls are TRBV9 and TRBJ1-1; tentatively, D is TRBD1 (5 bases). The CDR3 has 14 residues. The V end was cut by 8 bases, the J end by 4 bases, with 18 bases between. From germline, CDR1 is SGDLS and CDR2 YYNGEE.

This clone was seen a few times. The J gene is TRBJ2-3, the V gene TRBV5-4; TRBD2 is a possible D gene (7 bases). Trimming pared 4 bases from V and 4 bases from J, leaving 13 bases between. Germline values: CDR1 SGHNT, CDR2 YYREEE (reference sequence). This CDR3 contains 14 residues. CDR3 region: CASSPRGGPDTQYF. The DNA of the CDR3 is TGTGCCAGCAGCCCGAGGGGGGGGCCAGATACGCAGTATTTT.

Only a few counts were recorded for this clone. V usage is TRBV29-1 and J usage is TRBJ2-1; maybe TRBD2 (7 bases). The CDR3 covers 16 residues. Germline assignment: CDR1 SQVTM and CDR2 ANQGSEA. Trimming cost V 7 bases and J 0 bases, with 19 bases left between them. The CDR3: CSGPGAAGASYNEQFF. The CDR3 DNA follows: TGCAGCGGTCCGGGGGCGGCGGGAGCCTCCTACAATGAGCAGTTCTTC.